This TCR beta chain originates from a study of T cell clones after liver transplantation. Study-wide context: Liver transplant recipients had immunosuppression withdrawal attempted within 2 years. Three of eight recipients were HCV-positive; others had non-autoimmune, non-viral indications. A pre-transplant mixed lymphocyte reaction with TCRbeta sequencing defined graft-donor-reactive clones followed in post-transplant blood.

The assay was immunoSEQ multiplex PCR, and TCRdb's table has in-frame clones only and misses some. The profile shows about 51,000 clones, approximately 87% of them singletons. Germline assignment: CDR1 MNHEY and CDR2 SMNVEV (reference sequence). The germline V and J ends were trimmed by 4 bases and 3 bases, with 13 bases remaining between them. The CDR3 is made up of 15 amino acids. Regarding the study as a whole: A larger donor-reactive than third-party decline suggested partial antigen-specific deletion.

In this sample, this clone turned up a few times. Antigen unknown. The receptor's source is a human patient who received a liver transplant. A share of the T cells may be of graft donor origin. The sequenced sample was CD8+ T cells from blood, obtained 12 months after liver transplant. The J gene is TRBJ2-1, the V gene TRBV27, with D possibly matching TRBD2 (6 bases). In DNA form, the CDR3 reads TGTGCCAGCAGTTACCGGCGGGGATACTACAATGAGCAGTTCTTC. Translating it yields CASSYRRGYYNEQFF.